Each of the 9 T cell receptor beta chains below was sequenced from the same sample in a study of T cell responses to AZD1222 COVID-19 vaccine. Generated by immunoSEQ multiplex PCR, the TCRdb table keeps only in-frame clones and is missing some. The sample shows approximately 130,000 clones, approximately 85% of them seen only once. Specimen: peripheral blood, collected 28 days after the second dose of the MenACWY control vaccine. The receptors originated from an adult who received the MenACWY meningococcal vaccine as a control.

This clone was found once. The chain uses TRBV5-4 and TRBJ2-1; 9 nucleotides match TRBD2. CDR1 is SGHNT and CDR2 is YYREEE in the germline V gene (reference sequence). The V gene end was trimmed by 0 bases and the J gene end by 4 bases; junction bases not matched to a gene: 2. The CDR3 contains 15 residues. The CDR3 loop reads CASSLGLAGYNEQFF. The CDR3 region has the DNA TGTGCCAGCAGCTTGGGGCTAGCGGGGTACAATGAGCAGTTCTTC.

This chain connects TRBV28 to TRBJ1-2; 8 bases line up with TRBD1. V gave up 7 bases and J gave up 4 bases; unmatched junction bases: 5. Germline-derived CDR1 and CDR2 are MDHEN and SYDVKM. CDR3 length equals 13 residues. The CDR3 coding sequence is TGTGCCAGCACAGGGGGCTGGGGCTATGGCTACACCTTC. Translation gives CASTGGWGYGYTF.

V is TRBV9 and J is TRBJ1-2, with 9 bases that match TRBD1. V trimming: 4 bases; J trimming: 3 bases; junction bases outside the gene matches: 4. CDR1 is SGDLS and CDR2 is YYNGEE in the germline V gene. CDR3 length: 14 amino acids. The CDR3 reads CASSPTGGHYGYTF. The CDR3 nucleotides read TGTGCCAGCAGCCCTACAGGGGGCCACTATGGCTACACCTTC.

In DNA form, the CDR3 reads TGCGCCAGCAGCCCTCCGGGACAGGGGAAGAACACTGAAGCTTTCTTT. Its translation is CASSPPGQGKNTEAFF. The chain couples TRBV4-1 to TRBJ1-1; 10 bases align to TRBD1. The V gene end was trimmed by 4 bases and the J gene end by 1 base; junction bases not matched to a gene: 6. This CDR3 comprises 16 residues. Germline assignment: CDR1 MGHRA and CDR2 YSYEKL.

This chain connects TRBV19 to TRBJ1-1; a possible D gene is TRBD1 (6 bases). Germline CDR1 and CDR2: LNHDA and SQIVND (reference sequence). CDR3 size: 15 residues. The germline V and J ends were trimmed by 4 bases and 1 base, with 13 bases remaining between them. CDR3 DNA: TGTGCCAGTAGTAAATCCGACAGGCCGAACACTGAAGCTTTCTTT. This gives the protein CASSKSDRPNTEAFF.

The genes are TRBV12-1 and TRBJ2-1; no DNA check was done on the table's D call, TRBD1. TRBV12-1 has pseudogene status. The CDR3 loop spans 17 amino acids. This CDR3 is CARRGQGNPSSYNEQFF. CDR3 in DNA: TGTGCCAGACGGGGACAGGGTAACCCGAGCTCCTACAATGAGCAGTTCTTC.

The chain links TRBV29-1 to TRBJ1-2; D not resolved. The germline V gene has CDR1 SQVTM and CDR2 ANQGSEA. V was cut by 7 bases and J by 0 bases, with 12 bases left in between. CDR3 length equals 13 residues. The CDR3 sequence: CSAEGIANYGYTF. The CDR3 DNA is TGCAGCGCCGAGGGAATAGCTAACTATGGCTACACCTTC.

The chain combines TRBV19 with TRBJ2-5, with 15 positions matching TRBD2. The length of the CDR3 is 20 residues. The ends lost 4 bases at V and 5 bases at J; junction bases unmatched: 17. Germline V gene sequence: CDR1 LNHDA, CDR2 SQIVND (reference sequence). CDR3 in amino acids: CASSTEIGTSGRRTGETQYF. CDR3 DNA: TGTGCCAGTAGTACTGAAATAGGGACTAGCGGGAGGCGAACGGGGGAGACCCAGTACTTC.

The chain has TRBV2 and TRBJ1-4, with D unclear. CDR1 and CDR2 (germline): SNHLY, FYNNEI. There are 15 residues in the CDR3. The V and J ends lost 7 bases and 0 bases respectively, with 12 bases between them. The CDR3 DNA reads TGTGCCAGCACTCCGATAAGATCAACTAATGAAAAACTGTTTTTT. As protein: CASTPIRSTNEKLFF.